Shown below are 30 T cell receptor beta chains from a single sample sequenced in a study of OX40 agonist ivuxolimab in advanced cancers. Method: immunoSEQ multiplex PCR; TCRdb's copy keeps in-frame clones and lacks some. The sample lists some 83,000 clones, 90% seen once, with approximately 0.69% in the top ten. Sequencing used CD4+ or CD8+ T cells sorted from blood, obtained in a trial of the OX40 agonist ivuxolimab. The receptors shown here come from an adult with an advanced solid tumor such as melanoma, head and neck, liver or kidney cancer.

The chain employs TRBV4-2 and TRBJ2-2; TRBD1 agrees at 7 bases. This CDR3 is 16 amino acids long. In germline, CDR1 is LGHNA, CDR2 YNFKEQ. V was pared by 3 bases and J by 4 bases, with 8 bases of the junction left unmatched. This chain's CDR3 is CASSQRQGMFTGELFF. The CDR3 coding sequence is TGTGCCAGCAGCCAGAGACAGGGAATGTTCACCGGGGAGCTGTTTTTT.

The J gene is TRBJ2-7, the V gene TRBV9, with D hard to call. V was shortened by 0 bases and J by 4 bases, with 11 bases between the two germline ends. CDR1 and CDR2 from the germline V gene are SGDLS and YYNGEE. The CDR3 is 14 amino acids. CDR3: CASSVGRDAYEQYF. For the CDR3, the DNA is TGTGCCAGCAGCGTAGGGAGAGACGCTTACGAGCAGTACTTC. Full variable domain (remainder filled in from reference TRBV9 and TRBJ2-7): DSGVTQTPKHLITATGQRVTLRCSPRSGDLSVYWYQQSLDQGLQFLIQYYNGEERAKGNILERFSAQQFPDLHSELNLSSLELGDSALYFCASSVGRDAYEQYFGPGTRLTVT.

This sequence joins TRBV27 and TRBJ2-7, with 14 nucleotides matching TRBD2. Trimming removed 5 bases from V and 6 bases from J; junction bases left unmatched: 3. The CDR3 runs to 14 residues. CDR1 and CDR2 from the germline V gene are MNHEY and SMNVEV (reference sequence). The CDR3 spells CASSRGLAGGEQYF. DNA of the CDR3: TGTGCCAGCAGTCGAGGACTAGCGGGAGGCGAGCAGTACTTC.

The sample holds one count of this clone. This chain joins TRBV18 and TRBJ1-6; no reliable D call. Trimming shortened V by 1 base and J by 10 bases, and 14 bases separated the two germline ends. Germline CDR1 and CDR2: KGHSH and LQKENI. The CDR3 is made up of 15 amino acids. CDR3 protein: CASSPLSAEGSPLHF. The CDR3 bases are TGTGCCAGCTCACCACTTTCGGCAGAAGGGTCACCCCTCCACTTT. The variable domain in full, completed from reference TRBV18 and TRBJ1-6, reads NAGVMQNPRHLVRRRGQEARLRCSPMKGHSHVYWYRQLPEEGLKFMVYLQKENIIDESGMPKERFSAEFPKEGPSILRIQQVVRGDSAAYFCASSPLSAEGSPLHFGNGTRLTVT.

The rearrangement uses TRBV12-1 and TRBJ1-3; TRBD1 is the table's D call, not checked against the DNA. TRBV12-1 is labeled a pseudogene. The CDR3 has 14 amino acids. The chain's CDR3 is CASRAQGCGNTIYF. In DNA, the CDR3 is TGTGCCAGTCGAGCACAGGGTTGTGGAAACACCATATATTTT.

This clone was seen only once. The V gene is TRBV28, the J gene TRBJ2-7; D ambiguous. Per germline, CDR1 MDHEN and CDR2 SYDVKM. The ends were cut back, 5 bases at V and 4 bases at J, with 9 bases in the middle. CDR3 size: 12 residues. In DNA form, the CDR3 reads TGTGCCAGCAGTGTCGATGCATACGAGCAGTACTTC. This translates into CASSVDAYEQYF.

The chain employs TRBV5-1 and TRBJ1-4; D gene unclear. This CDR3 has 16 amino acids. CDR1 is SGHRS, CDR2 YFSETQ, per germline. V was trimmed by 0 bases and J by 2 bases, leaving 11 bases between them. Here the CDR3 reads CASSLESIWTNEKLFF. CDR3 nucleotides: TGCGCCAGCAGCTTGGAAAGTATTTGGACTAATGAAAAACTGTTTTTT.

This chain joins TRBV4-3 and TRBJ1-4, with 8 bases that match TRBD1. The CDR3 is 17 amino acids. Per germline, CDR1 LGHNA and CDR2 YSLEER. The V and J ends lost 0 bases and 8 bases, in that order; junction bases with no gene match: 11. The CDR3 DNA reads as TGCGCCAGCAGCCAAGATTCGCTCAGGGGGCGAAAGGAAAAACTGTTTTTT. This gives the protein CASSQDSLRGRKEKLFF.

The V and J genes are TRBV27 and TRBJ2-7; the match to TRBD2 covers 7 bases. The CDR3 runs to 13 residues. V dropped 3 bases and J dropped 3; count of bases not matched to a gene: 2. CDR1 is MNHEY and CDR2 is SMNVEV in the germline V gene (reference sequence). CDR3 in amino acids: CASSLWGGYEQYF. The CDR3 DNA follows: TGTGCCAGCAGTTTGTGGGGGGGCTACGAGCAGTACTTC.

This clone appeared a single time. This chain links TRBV7-2 with TRBJ2-7; 10 nucleotides agree with TRBD1. The germline gives CDR1 SGHTA, CDR2 FQGNSA. The CDR3 runs to 16 residues. The J segment lost 5 bases and the V segment lost 3 bases, leaving 10 bases of the junction unmatched. CDR3 region: CASSFSPGQGRNEQYF. DNA of the CDR3: TGTGCCAGCAGCTTTAGCCCGGGACAGGGGAGGAACGAGCAGTACTTC.

The chain recombines TRBV5-1 with TRBJ2-7, with a weak D call TRBD1 (6 bases). Looked up from germline, CDR1 is SGHRS and CDR2 is YFSETQ. The CDR3 extends over 18 amino acids. V was pared by 2 bases and J by 7 bases, with 28 bases between. DNA of the CDR3: TGCGCCAGCAGCTTAACACCACGGACAGTTAATCTGATGGGTGAGCAGTACTTC. Its translation: CASSLTPRTVNLMGEQYF.

The rearrangement joins TRBV21-1 to TRBJ2-6; TRBD2, the table's D call, lacks a check against the DNA. TRBV21-1 is termed a pseudogene. The CDR3 is 19 residues long. In DNA form, the CDR3 reads TGTGCCAGCATTTTGCCCGGGCAGCGGCTCTTCTCTGGGGCCAACGTCCTGACTTTC. Protein product: CASILPGQRLFSGANVLTF.

V gene TRBV11-3 combines with J gene TRBJ2-7, with D possibly TRBD1 on 5 matching bases. This CDR3 has 13 residues. Looked up from germline, CDR1 is SGHNT and CDR2 is YENEEA. With 1 base removed from V and 6 bases from J, the gap between germline ends came to 10 bases. The chain's CDR3 is CASSLVRQTEQYF. In DNA form, the CDR3 reads TGTGCCAGCAGCTTAGTTCGACAGACCGAGCAGTACTTC.

V is TRBV20-1 and J is TRBJ1-1; D is uncertain. V lost 5 bases and J lost 1, with 5 bases in between. The germline CDR1 and CDR2 sequences are DFQATT and SNEGSKA (reference sequence). This CDR3 region has 11 residues. The CDR3, as DNA: TGCAGTGCTGGCAGGAACACTGAAGCTTTCTTT. It is translated as CSAGRNTEAFF.

This rearrangement joins TRBV10-3 to TRBJ2-1; D is perhaps TRBD1 (6 bases). CDR1 and CDR2 from the germline V gene are ENHRY and SYGVKD. V was shortened by 10 bases and J by 1 base, with 8 bases between the two germline ends. The length of the CDR3 is 12 residues. CDR3 DNA sequence: TGTGCCACCCAGGGGTCCTACAATGAGCAGTTCTTC. Protein product: CATQGSYNEQFF.

The chain links TRBV19 to TRBJ1-5; D remains unclear. Germline values: CDR1 LNHDA, CDR2 SQIVND (reference sequence). The CDR3 has 13 amino acids. With 4 bases removed from V and 6 bases from J, the gap between germline ends came to 10 bases. CDR3 in amino acids: CASSTTGSQPQHF. In DNA form, the CDR3 reads TGTGCCAGTAGTACAACGGGGAGTCAGCCCCAGCATTTT.

The chain joins TRBV11-3 to TRBJ2-5; D call uncertain. The CDR3 totals 13 residues. The V and J ends lost 4 bases and 2 bases respectively, with 8 bases between them. The V gene's germline CDR1 is SGHNT and CDR2 YENEEA. In DNA, the CDR3 is TGTGCCAGCAGCTCGGAGAGGCAAGAGACCCAGTACTTC. This sequence encodes CASSSERQETQYF.

The chain carries TRBV6-4 and TRBJ1-6; D is uncertain. The CDR3 runs 14 residues. V gave up 8 bases and J gave up 9 bases, with 17 bases separating them. Germline assignment: CDR1 MRHNA and CDR2 SNTAGT. The CDR3 sequence: CASLAGEGSSPLHF. CDR3 bases: TGTGCCAGCTTGGCGGGCGAGGGCTCTTCACCCCTCCACTTT.

The chain has TRBV4-1 and TRBJ1-5; 10 bases map to TRBD1. The trim removed 2 bases at V and 6 bases at J, leaving 13 bases unmatched. CDR1 is MGHRA and CDR2 is YSYEKL in the germline V gene. The CDR3 contains 18 residues. The DNA for the CDR3 is TGCGCCAGCAGCCAAACGCTGGGAACCGGGACAGGGGTTCAGCCCCAGCATTTT. Encoded protein: CASSQTLGTGTGVQPQHF.

This chain links TRBV20-1 with TRBJ2-7; no definite D call. CDR3 length: 11 amino acids. The V gene lost 3 bases and the J gene lost 4 bases, with 7 bases spanning the gap. Germline loops: CDR1 DFQATT, CDR2 SNEGSKA (reference sequence). Here the CDR3 DNA reads TGCAGTGCTAGGGACCAATACGAGCAGTACTTC. Translating it yields CSARDQYEQYF.

The chain links TRBV6-6 to TRBJ2-1; 9 bases are a match to TRBD2. The V segment lost 5 bases and the J segment 10 bases; nucleotides outside the gene matches: 12. The germline CDR1 and CDR2 sequences are MNHNY and SVGAGI (reference sequence). The CDR3 has 15 amino acids. The CDR3 bases are TGTGCCAGCAGTCGACTAGCGGACCCCCCGGCAGAGCAGTTCTTC. Translation: CASSRLADPPAEQFF.

V gene TRBV28 combines with J gene TRBJ2-7; no definite D call. The germline gives CDR1 MDHEN, CDR2 SYDVKM. The CDR3 totals 12 residues. V was clipped by 3 bases and J by 0 bases, with 3 bases between them. The CDR3 region has the DNA TGTGCCAGCAGTTTGGTCTCCTACGAGCAGTACTTC. Translating it yields CASSLVSYEQYF.

This chain connects TRBV9 to TRBJ2-7, with D tentatively TRBD1 or TRBD2 (6 bases each). This CDR3 comprises 17 residues. Germline lookup yields CDR1 SGDLS and CDR2 YYNGEE. V was cut by 0 bases and J by 3 bases, with 19 bases left in between. The CDR3 region is CASSVVVGGTAGYEQYF. The CDR3 nucleotides are TGTGCCAGCAGCGTAGTAGTAGGGGGGACTGCTGGCTACGAGCAGTACTTC.

The J gene is TRBJ2-7, the V gene TRBV4-1; 8 bases agree with TRBD1. Germline V CDR1 and CDR2: MGHRA, YSYEKL. The CDR3 spans 14 residues. Trimming removed 4 bases from V and 3 bases from J; junction bases left unmatched: 5. The CDR3 nucleotides read TGCGCCAGCAGCCTCGGGGACAGGCACTACGAGCAGTACTTC. The encoded protein is CASSLGDRHYEQYF.

This chain connects TRBV6-1 to TRBJ2-3, with D hard to call. The V gene lost 7 bases and the J gene lost 4 bases, with 15 bases spanning the gap. The germline CDR1 and CDR2 sequences are MNHNS and SASEGT. This CDR3 contains 14 residues. The CDR3: CASTNRAYADTQYF. As DNA, the CDR3 is TGTGCCAGCACCAACAGAGCTTACGCAGATACGCAGTATTTT.

The gene calls are TRBV6-5 and TRBJ1-1, with unresolved D. V was trimmed by 4 bases and J by 11 bases, leaving 17 bases between them. The CDR3 is made up of 13 amino acids. CDR1 and CDR2 (germline): MNHEY, SVGAGI. The CDR3, as DNA: TGTGCCAGCAGTTTCTCCAGTGTGGAAGGGGCTTTCTTT. This translates into CASSFSSVEGAFF.

This clone was found once. This chain joins TRBV6-5 and TRBJ1-1; no firm D call. The CDR3 loop spans 15 amino acids. CDR1 MNHEY and CDR2 SVGAGI come from the germline V gene. The V end was cut by 0 bases, the J end by 1 base, with 9 bases between. The CDR3 protein is CASSYSGRGNTEAFF. The DNA for the CDR3 is TGTGCCAGCAGTTACTCGGGTCGGGGGAACACTGAAGCTTTCTTT.

The chain links TRBV4-3 to TRBJ2-7; TRBD2 aligns across 8 bases. Per germline, CDR1 LGHNA and CDR2 YSLEER. CDR3 length: 16 residues. V gave up 4 bases and J gave up 2 bases; unmatched junction bases: 10. In nucleotides, the CDR3 is TGCGCCAGCAGCCGCCTGGGCGGGAGGTCCCCCTACGAGCAGTACTTC. Translated: CASSRLGGRSPYEQYF.

The chain has TRBV6-5 and TRBJ2-2, with D perhaps assigned TRBD1 or TRBD2 (5 bases each). The V and J ends lost 4 bases and 4 bases respectively, with 16 bases between them. CDR1 and CDR2 (germline): MNHEY, SVGAGI. The CDR3 totals 16 residues. Written as DNA, the CDR3 is TGTGCCAGCAGTTCCCCGGGACGGGGATCCACCGGGGAGCTGTTTTTT. Protein: CASSSPGRGSTGELFF.

This chain connects TRBV19 to TRBJ1-5, with D hard to call. Per the germline V gene, CDR1 is LNHDA and CDR2 is SQIVND (reference sequence). Trimming pared 5 bases from V and 0 bases from J, leaving 2 bases between. This CDR3 region has 12 residues. CDR3 sequence reads: CASSVSNQPQHF. For the CDR3, the DNA is TGTGCCAGTAGTGTTAGCAATCAGCCCCAGCATTTT.